The present T cell receptor beta chain was sequenced within a study of blood T cell repertoires in COVID-19. Study as a whole: There were acute and convalescent COVID-19 samples, and they came from the United States, Italy and Spain. Sources were T cells, B-cell-depleted T cells, or PBMCs; the material itself was cDNA or gDNA.

Methods used by the authors: Quantification of nucleated cells was approximated via reference gene primer amplification. Assay: immunoSEQ multiplex PCR; the TCRdb copy retains only in-frame clones and omits some. The V and J calls and clone size come from that table; D and trimming were worked out from the DNA. This table has about 35,000 clones, roughly nine tenths appearing once. The CDR3 contains 16 residues. V shed 5 bases, J shed 1 base, and the junction held 8 bases outside the gene matches. Germline CDR1 LNHDA, CDR2 SQIVND (reference sequence). The rearrangement links TRBV19 to TRBJ1-1, with 9 bases fitting TRBD1. Sample: peripheral blood. The receptor was isolated from a man aged 50-59 years with active COVID-19. CDR3 loop: CASSPYGTGPNTEAFF. CDR3 DNA: TGTGCCAGTAGTCCCTATGGGACAGGGCCGAACACTGAAGCTTTCTTT. Together with reference TRBV19 and TRBJ1-1, the CDR3 gives the full variable domain: DGGITQSPKYLFRKEGQNVTLSCEQNLNHDAMYWYRQDPGQGLRLIYYSQIVNDFQKGDIAEGYSVSREKKESFPLTVTSAQKNPTAFYLCASSPYGTGPNTEAFFGQGTRLTVV.